The source of this T cell receptor beta chain is a study of blood T cells in healthy people across ages. Germline V gene sequence: CDR1 SNHLY, CDR2 FYNNEI. This CDR3 comprises 15 residues. Trimming stripped 4 bases from V and 9 bases from J, with 19 bases between. A single count supports this clonotype. With a J-beta primer mix and a sample-barcoded 5' primer, a second PCR ran roughly 6 to 12 cycles. Each CDR3 protein is one row after TCRdb ran MiXCR on the 5' RACE reads. The sample has 1.5 million to 2 million distinct CDR3 sequences; about 30% are singletons. The sequence was collected from a woman aged 25-40 years in good health. The specimen sequenced was blood. This chain connects TRBV2 to TRBJ2-1, with D hard to call. The CDR3 region is CASSGPFTMNREQFF. Here the CDR3 DNA reads TGTGCCAGCAGTGGTCCATTCACAATGAACCGTGAGCAGTTCTTC.